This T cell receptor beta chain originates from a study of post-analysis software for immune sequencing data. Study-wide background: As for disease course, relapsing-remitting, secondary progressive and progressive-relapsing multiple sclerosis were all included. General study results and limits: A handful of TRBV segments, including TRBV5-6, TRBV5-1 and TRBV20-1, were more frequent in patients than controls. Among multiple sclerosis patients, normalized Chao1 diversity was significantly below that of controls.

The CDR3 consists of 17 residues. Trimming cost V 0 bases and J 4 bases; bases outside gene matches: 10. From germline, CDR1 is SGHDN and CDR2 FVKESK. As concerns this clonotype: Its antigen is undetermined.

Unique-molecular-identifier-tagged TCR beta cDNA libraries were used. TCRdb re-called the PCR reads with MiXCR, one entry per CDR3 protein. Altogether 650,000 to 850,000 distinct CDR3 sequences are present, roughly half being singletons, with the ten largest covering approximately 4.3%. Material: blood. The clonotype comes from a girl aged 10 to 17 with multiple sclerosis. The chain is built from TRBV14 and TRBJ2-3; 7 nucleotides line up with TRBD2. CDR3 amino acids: CASSQERGGSAPDTQYF. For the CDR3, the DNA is TGTGCCAGCAGCCAAGAACGTGGCGGGAGTGCCCCAGATACGCAGTATTTT.